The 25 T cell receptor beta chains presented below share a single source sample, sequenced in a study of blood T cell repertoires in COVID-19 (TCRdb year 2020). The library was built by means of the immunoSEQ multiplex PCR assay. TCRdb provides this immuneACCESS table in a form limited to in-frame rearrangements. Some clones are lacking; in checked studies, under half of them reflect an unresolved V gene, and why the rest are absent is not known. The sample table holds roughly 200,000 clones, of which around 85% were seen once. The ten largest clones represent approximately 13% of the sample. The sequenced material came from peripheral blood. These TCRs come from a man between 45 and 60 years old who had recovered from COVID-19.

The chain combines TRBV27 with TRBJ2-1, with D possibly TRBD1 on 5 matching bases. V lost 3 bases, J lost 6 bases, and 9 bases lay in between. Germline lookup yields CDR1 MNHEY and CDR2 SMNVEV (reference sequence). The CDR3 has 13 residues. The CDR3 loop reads CASSFGRVNEQFF. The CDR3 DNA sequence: TGTGCCAGCAGTTTCGGCAGGGTCAATGAGCAGTTCTTC.

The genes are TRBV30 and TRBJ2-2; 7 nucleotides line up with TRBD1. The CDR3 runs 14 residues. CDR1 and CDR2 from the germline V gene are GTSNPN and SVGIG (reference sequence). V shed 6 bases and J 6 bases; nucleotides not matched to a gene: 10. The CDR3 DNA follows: TGTGCCTGCCCTCCCCTAACAGGGGCCGGGGAGCTGTTTTTT. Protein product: CACPPLTGAGELFF.

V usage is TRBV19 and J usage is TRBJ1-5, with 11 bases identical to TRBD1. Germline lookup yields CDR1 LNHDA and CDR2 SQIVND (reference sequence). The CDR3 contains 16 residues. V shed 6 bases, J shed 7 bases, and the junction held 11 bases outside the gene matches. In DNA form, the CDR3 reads TGTGCCAGTAGGACGTTGGGACAGGGGGGGGGACAGCCCCAGCATTTT. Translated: CASRTLGQGGGQPQHF. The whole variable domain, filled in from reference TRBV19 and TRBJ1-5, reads DGGITQSPKYLFRKEGQNVTLSCEQNLNHDAMYWYRQDPGQGLRLIYYSQIVNDFQKGDIAEGYSVSREKKESFPLTVTSAQKNPTAFYLCASRTLGQGGGQPQHFGDGTRLSIL.

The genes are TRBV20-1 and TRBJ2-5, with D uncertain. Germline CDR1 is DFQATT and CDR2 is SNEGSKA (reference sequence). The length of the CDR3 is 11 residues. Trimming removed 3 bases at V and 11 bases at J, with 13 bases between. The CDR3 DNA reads TGCAGTGCTAGCATGGAAGCGATACAGTACTTC. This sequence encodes CSASMEAIQYF.

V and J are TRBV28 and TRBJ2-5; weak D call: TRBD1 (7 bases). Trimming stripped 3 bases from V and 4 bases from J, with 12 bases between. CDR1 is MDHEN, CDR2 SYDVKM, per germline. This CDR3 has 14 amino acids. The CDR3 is CASSFSGGGETQYF. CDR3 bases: TGTGCCAGCAGTTTTTCAGGGGGAGGAGAGACCCAGTACTTC.

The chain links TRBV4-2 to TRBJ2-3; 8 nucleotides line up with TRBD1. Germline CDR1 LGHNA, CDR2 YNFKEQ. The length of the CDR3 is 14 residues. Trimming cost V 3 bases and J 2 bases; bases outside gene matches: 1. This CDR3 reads CASSQTGATDTQYF. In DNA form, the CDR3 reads TGTGCCAGCAGCCAGACAGGGGCCACAGATACGCAGTATTTT.

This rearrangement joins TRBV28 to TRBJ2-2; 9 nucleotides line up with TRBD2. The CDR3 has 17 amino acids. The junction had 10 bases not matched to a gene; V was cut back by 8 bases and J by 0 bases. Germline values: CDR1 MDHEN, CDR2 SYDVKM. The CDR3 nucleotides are TGTGCCAGCCTGATAGAGGCTAGCGGGACGAACACCGGGGAGCTGTTTTTT. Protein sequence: CASLIEASGTNTGELFF.

The CDR3 bases are TGTGCCAGCAGCGTAGATGGGACAATCTCCTACGAGCAGTACTTC. Translated, it gives CASSVDGTISYEQYF. This rearrangement joins TRBV9 to TRBJ2-7; D is perhaps TRBD1 (6 bases). Germline CDR1 SGDLS, CDR2 YYNGEE. Trimming took 0 bases from V and 0 from J, leaving 10 bases between them. This CDR3 comprises 15 residues.

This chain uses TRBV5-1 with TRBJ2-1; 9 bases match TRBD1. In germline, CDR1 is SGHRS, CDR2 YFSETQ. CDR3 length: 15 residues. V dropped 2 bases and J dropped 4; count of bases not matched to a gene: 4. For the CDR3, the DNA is TGCGCCAGCAGCTTTTTCGGGACAGGGTACAATGAGCAGTTCTTC. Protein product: CASSFFGTGYNEQFF.

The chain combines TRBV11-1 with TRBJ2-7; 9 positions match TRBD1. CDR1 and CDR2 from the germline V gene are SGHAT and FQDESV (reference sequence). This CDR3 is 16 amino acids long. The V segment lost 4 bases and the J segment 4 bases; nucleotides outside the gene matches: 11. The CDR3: CASSSPGQGGSYEQYF. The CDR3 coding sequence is TGTGCCAGCAGCTCACCGGGACAGGGAGGGTCATACGAGCAGTACTTC.

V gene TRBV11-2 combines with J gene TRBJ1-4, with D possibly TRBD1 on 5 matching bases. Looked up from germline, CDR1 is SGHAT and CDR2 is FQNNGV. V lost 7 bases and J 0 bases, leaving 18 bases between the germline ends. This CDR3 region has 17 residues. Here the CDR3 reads CASTPGGALATNEKLFF. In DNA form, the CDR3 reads TGTGCCAGCACCCCAGGAGGGGCCCTCGCAACTAATGAAAAACTGTTTTTT.

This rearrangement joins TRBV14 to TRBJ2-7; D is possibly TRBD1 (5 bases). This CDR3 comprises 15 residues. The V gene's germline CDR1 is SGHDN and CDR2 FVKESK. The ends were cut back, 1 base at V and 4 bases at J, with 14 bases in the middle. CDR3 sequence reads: CASSQVRTPIYEQYF. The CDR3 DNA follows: TGTGCCAGCAGCCAAGTTCGGACACCTATTTACGAGCAGTACTTC.

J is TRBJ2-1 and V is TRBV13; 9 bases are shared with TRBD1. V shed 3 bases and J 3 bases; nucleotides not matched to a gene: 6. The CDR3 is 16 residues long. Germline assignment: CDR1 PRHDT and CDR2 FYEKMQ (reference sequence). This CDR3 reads CASSLRTGAYYNEQFF. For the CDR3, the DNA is TGTGCCAGCAGCTTGCGGACAGGGGCATACTACAATGAGCAGTTCTTC. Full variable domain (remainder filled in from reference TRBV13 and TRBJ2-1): AAGVIQSPRHLIKEKRETATLKCYPIPRHDTVYWYQQGPGQDPQFLISFYEKMQSDKGSIPDRFSAQQFSDYHSELNMSSLELGDSALYFCASSLRTGAYYNEQFFGPGTRLTVL.

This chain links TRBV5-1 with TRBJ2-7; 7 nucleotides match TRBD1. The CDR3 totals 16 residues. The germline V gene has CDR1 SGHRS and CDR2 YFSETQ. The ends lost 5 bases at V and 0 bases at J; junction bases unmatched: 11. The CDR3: CASRFRDSGFSYEQYF. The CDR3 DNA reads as TGCGCCAGCAGATTTCGGGACAGCGGCTTCTCCTACGAGCAGTACTTC.

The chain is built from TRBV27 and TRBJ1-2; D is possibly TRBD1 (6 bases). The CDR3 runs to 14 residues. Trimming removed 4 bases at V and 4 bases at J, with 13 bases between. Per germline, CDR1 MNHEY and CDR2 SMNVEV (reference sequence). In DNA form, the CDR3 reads TGTGCCAGCAGTTCCCCAGGGGTTACCTATGGCTACACCTTC. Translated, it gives CASSSPGVTYGYTF.

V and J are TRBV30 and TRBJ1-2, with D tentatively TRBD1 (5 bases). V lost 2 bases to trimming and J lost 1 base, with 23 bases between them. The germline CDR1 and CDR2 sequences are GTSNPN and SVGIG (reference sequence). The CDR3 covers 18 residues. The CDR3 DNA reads TGTGCCTGGAGTAAAATTCGAGCATGGGACTGGGTTAACTATGGCTACACCTTC. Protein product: CAWSKIRAWDWVNYGYTF.

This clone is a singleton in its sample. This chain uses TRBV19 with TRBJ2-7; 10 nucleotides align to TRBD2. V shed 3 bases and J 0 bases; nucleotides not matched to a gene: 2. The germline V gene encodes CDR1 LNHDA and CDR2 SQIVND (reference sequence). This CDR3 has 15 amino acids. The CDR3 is CASSIKREGSYEQYF. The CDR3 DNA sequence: TGTGCCAGTAGTATTAAGCGGGAGGGCTCCTACGAGCAGTACTTC.

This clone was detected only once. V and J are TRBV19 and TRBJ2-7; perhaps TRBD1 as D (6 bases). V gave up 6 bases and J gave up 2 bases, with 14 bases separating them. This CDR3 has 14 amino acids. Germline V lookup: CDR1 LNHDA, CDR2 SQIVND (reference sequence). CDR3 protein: CASSKQGSPYEQYF. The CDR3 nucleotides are TGTGCCAGTAGCAAACAGGGTTCCCCCTACGAGCAGTACTTC.

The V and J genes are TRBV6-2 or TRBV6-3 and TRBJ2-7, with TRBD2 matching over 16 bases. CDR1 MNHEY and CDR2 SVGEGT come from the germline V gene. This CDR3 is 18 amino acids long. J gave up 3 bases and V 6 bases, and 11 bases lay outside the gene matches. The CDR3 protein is CASSKGPGLAGGNYEQYF. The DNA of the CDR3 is TGTGCCAGCAGCAAGGGGCCGGGACTAGCGGGAGGGAACTACGAGCAGTACTTC.

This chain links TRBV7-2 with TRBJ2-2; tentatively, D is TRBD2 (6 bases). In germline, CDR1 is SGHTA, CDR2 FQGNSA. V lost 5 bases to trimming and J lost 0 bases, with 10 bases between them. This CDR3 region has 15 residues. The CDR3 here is CASSLDYPNTGELFF. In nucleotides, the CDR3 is TGTGCCAGCAGCCTGGACTACCCGAACACCGGGGAGCTGTTTTTT. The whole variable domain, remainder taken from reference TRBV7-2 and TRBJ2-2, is GAGVSQSPSNKVTEKGKDVELRCDPISGHTALYWYRQSLGQGLEFLIYFQGNSAPDKSGLPSDRFSAERTGGSVSTLTIQRTQQEDSAVYLCASSLDYPNTGELFFGEGSRLTVL.

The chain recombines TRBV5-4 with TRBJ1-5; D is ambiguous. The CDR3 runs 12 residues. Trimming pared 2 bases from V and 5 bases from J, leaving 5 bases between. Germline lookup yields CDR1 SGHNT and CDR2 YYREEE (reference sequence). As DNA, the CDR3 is TGTGCCAGCAGCTTCTTTGATCAGCCCCAGCATTTT. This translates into CASSFFDQPQHF.

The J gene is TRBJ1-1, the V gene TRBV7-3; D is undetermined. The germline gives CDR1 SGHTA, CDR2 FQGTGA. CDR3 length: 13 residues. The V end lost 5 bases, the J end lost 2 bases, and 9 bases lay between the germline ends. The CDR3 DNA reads TGTGCCAGCAGCCGGACTTTAAACACTGAAGCTTTCTTT. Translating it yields CASSRTLNTEAFF. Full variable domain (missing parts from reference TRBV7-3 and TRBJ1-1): GAGVSQTPSNKVTEKGKYVELRCDPISGHTALYWYRQSLGQGPEFLIYFQGTGAADDSGLPNDRFFAVRPEGSVSTLKIQRTERGDSAVYLCASSRTLNTEAFFGQGTRLTVV.

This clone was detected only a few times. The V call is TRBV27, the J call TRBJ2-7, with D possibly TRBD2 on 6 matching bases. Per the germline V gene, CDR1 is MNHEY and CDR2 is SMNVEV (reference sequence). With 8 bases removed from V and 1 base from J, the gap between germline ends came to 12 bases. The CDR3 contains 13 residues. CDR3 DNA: TGTGCCAGCCGTTCGGCGGGGTCCTACGAGCAGTACTTC. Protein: CASRSAGSYEQYF.

This CDR3 is CASSSPGPLGGIQYF. CDR3 bases: TGTGCCAGCAGCTCCCCGGGACCCTTAGGGGGCATTCAGTACTTC. The chain recombines TRBV5-4 with TRBJ2-4; possible D gene TRBD1, 6 bases. In germline, CDR1 is SGHNT, CDR2 YYREEE (reference sequence). CDR3 length equals 15 residues. The germline V and J ends were trimmed by 3 bases and 9 bases, with 19 bases remaining between them.

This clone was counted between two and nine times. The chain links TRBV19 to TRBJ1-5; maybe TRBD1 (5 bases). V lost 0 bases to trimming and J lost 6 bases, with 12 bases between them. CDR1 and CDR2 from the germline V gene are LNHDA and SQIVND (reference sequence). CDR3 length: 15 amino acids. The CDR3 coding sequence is TGTGCCAGTAGTATAGATACCGGGGGGAGTCAGCCCCAGCATTTT. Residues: CASSIDTGGSQPQHF.